A selection of T cell receptor beta chains follows, all from one sample in a study of CD8+ T cells in alopecia areata. Profiling relied on immunoSEQ multiplex PCR, and the TCRdb table lists in-frame clones only, not all of them. The table has 130,000 to 150,000 clones, 65% to 90% seen once. The sequenced sample was CD8+ T cells sorted from blood, obtained at week 4, from a patient treated with tofacitinib. These receptor sequences come from a human donor with alopecia areata. Each CDR3 is given with its conserved first and last residue. Fields, in order: D gene, V gene, J gene, clone size, CDR3 protein, CDR3 DNA. D genes are given only for firm matches. Clone size, where shown, is once, few, many, or a class for clones that have expanded.

D: TRBD2
V: TRBV29-1
J: TRBJ2-2
size: -
CDR3: CSATSGTSGVPGELFF
DNA: TGCAGCGCGACTTCCGGGACTAGCGGGGTTCCCGGGGAGCTGTTTTTT

D: -
V: TRBV19
J: TRBJ2-6
size: -
CDR3: CASSGANVLTF
DNA: TGTGCCAGTAGTGGGGCCAACGTCCTGACTTTC

D: TRBD1
V: TRBV25-1
J: TRBJ1-1
size: -
CDR3: CASSEWQGESAFF
DNA: TGTGCCAGCAGTGAATGGCAGGGGGAATCAGCTTTCTTT

D: TRBD1
V: TRBV7-8
J: TRBJ1-6
size: few
CDR3: CASSLGTSGGSPLHF
DNA: TGTGCCAGCAGCTTAGGGACATCAGGGGGATCACCCCTCCACTTT

D: -
V: TRBV2
J: TRBJ1-5
size: -
CDR3: CASSTFDTRNQPQHF
DNA: TGTGCCAGCAGCACCTTTGACACTCGCAATCAGCCCCAGCATTTT

D: -
V: TRBV7-8
J: TRBJ2-1
size: -
CDR3: CASSLGGTSYNEQFF
DNA: TGTGCCAGCAGCTTAGGCGGGACCTCCTACAATGAGCAGTTCTTC

D: -
V: TRBV27
J: TRBJ1-1
size: once
CDR3: CASSLWVGATEAFF
DNA: TGTGCCAGCAGTTTATGGGTAGGGGCCACTGAAGCTTTCTTT

D: -
V: TRBV27
J: TRBJ2-7
size: -
CDR3: CASSLRFGSSYEQYF
DNA: TGTGCCAGCAGTTTAAGGTTCGGCAGCTCCTACGAGCAGTACTTC

D: -
V: TRBV27
J: TRBJ2-3
size: few
CDR3: CASSFQWARITDTQYF
DNA: TGTGCCAGCAGTTTCCAGTGGGCCAGGATTACAGATACGCAGTATTTT

D: -
V: TRBV6-5
J: TRBJ1-2
size: -
CDR3: CASSSGRANYGYTF
DNA: TGTGCCAGCAGCTCAGGACGAGCAAACTATGGCTACACCTTC